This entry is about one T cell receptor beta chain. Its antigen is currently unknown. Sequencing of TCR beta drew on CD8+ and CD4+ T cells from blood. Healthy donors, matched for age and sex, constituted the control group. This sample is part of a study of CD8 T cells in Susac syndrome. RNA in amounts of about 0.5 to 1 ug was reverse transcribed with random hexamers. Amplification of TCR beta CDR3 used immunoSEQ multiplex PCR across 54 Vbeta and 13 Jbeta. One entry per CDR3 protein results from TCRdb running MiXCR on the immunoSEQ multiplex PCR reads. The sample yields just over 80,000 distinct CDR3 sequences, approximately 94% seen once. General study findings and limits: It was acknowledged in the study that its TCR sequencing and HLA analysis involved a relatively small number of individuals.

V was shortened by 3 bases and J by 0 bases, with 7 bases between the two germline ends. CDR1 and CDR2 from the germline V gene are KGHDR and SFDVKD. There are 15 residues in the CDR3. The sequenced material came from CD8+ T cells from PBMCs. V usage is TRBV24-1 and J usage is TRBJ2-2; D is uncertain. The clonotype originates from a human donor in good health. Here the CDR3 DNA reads TGTGCCACCAGTGATGTGGGCACGAACACCGGGGAGCTGTTTTTT. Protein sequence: CATSDVGTNTGELFF.